The 30 T cell receptor beta chains below come from one sample, sequenced in a study of T cell responses to AZD1222 COVID-19 vaccine. The method was immunoSEQ multiplex PCR; TCRdb's version includes in-frame clones alone and lacks a portion of them. This sample has around 170,000 clones; approximately 90% occur once, and the top ten carry about 4.4%. This specimen was peripheral blood, taken on day 0 of AZD1222 vaccination. The receptors come from an adult in good health.

This chain links TRBV11-2 with TRBJ1-1; no definite D call. Trimming pared 5 bases from V and 1 base from J, leaving 8 bases between. This CDR3 has 13 residues. Germline loops: CDR1 SGHAT, CDR2 FQNNGV. The CDR3 reads CASSRGRNTEAFF. CDR3 nucleotides: TGTGCCAGCAGCCGAGGGAGGAACACTGAAGCTTTCTTT.

The chain has TRBV28 and TRBJ2-7, with D perhaps matching TRBD2 (5 bases). Trimming cost V 4 bases and J 3 bases, with 19 bases left between them. This CDR3 has 16 residues. From germline, CDR1 is MDHEN and CDR2 SYDVKM. In DNA, the CDR3 is TGTGCCAGCAGTTCCCCGTCGGATGGAGGCCGCTACGAGCAGTACTTC. Translated: CASSSPSDGGRYEQYF.

The chain couples TRBV14 to TRBJ1-2; D not resolved. Trimming removed 0 bases at V and 1 base at J, with 12 bases between. CDR1 and CDR2 (germline): SGHDN, FVKESK. This CDR3 spans 16 amino acids. CDR3 amino acids: CASSQEGSAFNYGYTF. The CDR3 region has the DNA TGTGCCAGCAGCCAAGAAGGGTCAGCCTTTAACTATGGCTACACCTTC.

The chain has TRBV19 and TRBJ1-5, with a possible D match to TRBD1 (5 bases). V lost 5 bases, J lost 7 bases, and 9 bases lay in between. Looked up from germline, CDR1 is LNHDA and CDR2 is SQIVND (reference sequence). The CDR3 has 12 residues. The CDR3 loop is CASSQGGQPQHF. CDR3 DNA: TGTGCCAGTAGTCAGGGCGGGCAGCCCCAGCATTTT.

The chain combines TRBV28 with TRBJ2-5, with 11 bases that match TRBD1. With V trimmed by 3 bases and J by 3 bases, 3 bases remained unmatched. Germline CDR1 MDHEN, CDR2 SYDVKM. The CDR3 consists of 15 residues. The CDR3 loop is CASSLGTGGKETQYF. The CDR3, as DNA: TGTGCCAGCAGTTTGGGGACAGGGGGTAAAGAGACCCAGTACTTC.

To note about this clone: The sample has other DNA sequences that encode this CDR3 too. The genes are TRBV9 and TRBJ2-7, with 14 bases fitting TRBD2. The V gene end was trimmed by 2 bases and the J gene end by 3 bases; junction bases not matched to a gene: 1. CDR3 length equals 15 residues. CDR1 and CDR2 from the germline V gene are SGDLS and YYNGEE. CDR3 sequence reads: CASSVGTSGSYEQYF. CDR3 coding DNA: TGTGCCAGCAGCGTCGGGACTAGCGGGAGCTACGAGCAGTACTTC.

The V and J genes are TRBV7-2 and TRBJ2-1; TRBD2 aligns across 12 bases. V was pared by 4 bases and J by 5 bases, with 3 bases of the junction left unmatched. Germline CDR1 reads SGHTA; CDR2 reads FQGNSA. The length of the CDR3 is 15 residues. CDR3 loop: CASSSGLAGNNEQFF. The CDR3 bases are TGTGCCAGCAGCTCCGGACTAGCGGGGAACAATGAGCAGTTCTTC.

This clone has just a few counts. The CDR3 DNA reads as TGCGCCAGCAGACAGGGCGAAACTTTAGAAGCTTTCTTT. It codes for CASRQGETLEAFF. The chain is built from TRBV5-1 and TRBJ1-1; TRBD1 might be the D (6 bases). This CDR3 has 13 amino acids. V gave up 5 bases and J gave up 8 bases, with 16 bases separating them. CDR1 is SGHRS, CDR2 YFSETQ, per germline. Variable domain in full (rest from reference TRBV5-1 and TRBJ1-1): KAGVTQTPRYLIKTRGQQVTLSCSPISGHRSVSWYQQTPGQGLQFLFEYFSETQRNKGNFPGRFSGRQFSNSRSEMNVSTLELGDSALYLCASRQGETLEAFFGQGTRLTVV.

V gene TRBV27 combines with J gene TRBJ2-6; D possibly corresponds to TRBD1 (6 bases). This CDR3 contains 16 residues. Trimming cost V 3 bases and J 0 bases, with 9 bases left between them. Per the germline V gene, CDR1 is MNHEY and CDR2 is SMNVEV (reference sequence). The CDR3 protein is CASSFQQGSGANVLTF. CDR3 coding DNA: TGTGCCAGCAGTTTTCAACAGGGCTCTGGGGCCAACGTCCTGACTTTC.

V and J are TRBV7-2 and TRBJ2-3; 10 bases fit TRBD2. The CDR3 sequence is 16 residues long. Germline assignment: CDR1 SGHTA and CDR2 FQGNSA. V trimming: 1 base; J trimming: 4 bases; junction bases outside the gene matches: 5. The CDR3 sequence is CASSLVSGREADTQYF. CDR3 bases: TGTGCCAGCAGCTTAGTGAGCGGGAGGGAAGCAGATACGCAGTATTTT.

V is TRBV4-3 and J is TRBJ1-2; D gene ambiguous. This CDR3 is built from 17 residues. V lost 2 bases, J lost 7 bases, and 23 bases lay in between. Germline loops: CDR1 LGHNA, CDR2 YSLEER. The CDR3 bases are TGCGCCAGCAGCCAATACCCCCCCAATAGCGGGGAGGCTGGCTACACCTTC. This translates into CASSQYPPNSGEAGYTF.

The rearrangement joins TRBV28 to TRBJ1-6; 7 bases are shared with TRBD1. The CDR3 length is 14 residues. J was trimmed by 13 bases and V by 2 bases; bases with no gene match: 8. The germline V gene encodes CDR1 MDHEN and CDR2 SYDVKM. The CDR3 protein is CASSLGQGVLPLHF. As DNA, the CDR3 is TGTGCCAGCAGTTTAGGTCAGGGGGTTCTTCCCCTCCACTTT.

This chain connects TRBV5-4 to TRBJ2-7, with TRBD2 as a possible D gene (6 bases). Germline loops: CDR1 SGHNT, CDR2 YYREEE (reference sequence). The CDR3 has 15 residues. Trimming removed 2 bases at V and 4 bases at J, with 16 bases between. CDR3 residues: CASSLGGSGEYEQYF. Written as DNA, the CDR3 is TGTGCCAGCAGCTTAGGAGGGAGTGGGGAATACGAGCAGTACTTC.

The chain is built from TRBV19 and TRBJ2-5; perhaps TRBD2 as D (7 bases). Germline V lookup: CDR1 LNHDA, CDR2 SQIVND (reference sequence). This CDR3 has 13 residues. Trimming pared 8 bases from V and 2 bases from J, leaving 12 bases between. This CDR3 reads CASGRGAQETQYF. CDR3 in DNA: TGTGCCAGTGGGAGGGGGGCTCAAGAGACCCAGTACTTC.

The J gene is TRBJ2-5, the V gene TRBV2, with D tentatively TRBD2 (6 bases). Germline V gene data show CDR1 as SNHLY and CDR2 as FYNNEI. V was trimmed by 3 bases and J by 3 bases, leaving 11 bases between them. This CDR3 is 14 amino acids long. The CDR3 protein is CASSDRTGEETQYF. Written as DNA, the CDR3 is TGTGCCAGCAGTGATCGGACGGGAGAAGAGACCCAGTACTTC.

The genes are TRBV5-1 and TRBJ2-5, with 8 bases fitting TRBD2. The CDR3 consists of 15 residues. Germline-derived CDR1 and CDR2 are SGHRS and YFSETQ. Trimming cost V 0 bases and J 9 bases; bases outside gene matches: 10. As DNA, the CDR3 is TGCGCCAGCAGCTTGGAAGGGACTAGGGCCGGGGCCCAGTACTTC. This gives the protein CASSLEGTRAGAQYF.

The chain combines TRBV3-1 (or the pseudogene TRBV3-2) with TRBJ1-3; no clear D gene. This CDR3 comprises 16 residues. The germline CDR1 and CDR2 sequences are LGHDT and YNNKEL (reference sequence). The ends were cut back, 0 bases at V and 3 bases at J, with 12 bases in the middle. CDR3 bases: TGTGCCAGCAGCCAAGACATGGACCCATATGGAAACACCATATATTTT. Encoded protein: CASSQDMDPYGNTIYF.

The chain couples TRBV9 to TRBJ2-3; 7 bases agree with TRBD1. Losses at the gene ends were 4 bases for V and 1 base for J; bases not matched to a gene: 18. Germline loops: CDR1 SGDLS, CDR2 YYNGEE. This CDR3 is built from 19 residues. CDR3 DNA: TGTGCCAGCAGCAACACCGGACCGGGACAGCGAGGGGGCACAGATACGCAGTATTTT. Encoded protein: CASSNTGPGQRGGTDTQYF.

This clone was observed a few times. The rearrangement links TRBV5-4 to TRBJ2-3; TRBD2 matches at 9 bases. The CDR3 contains 18 residues. Germline trimming cut 0 bases from V and 0 bases from J; bases unmatched to any gene: 8. Germline V CDR1 and CDR2: SGHNT, YYREEE (reference sequence). Here the CDR3 DNA reads TGTGCCAGCAGCTTGGGACTAGCGGTTTTTACTAGCACAGATACGCAGTATTTT. It is translated as CASSLGLAVFTSTDTQYF.

J is TRBJ1-3 and V is TRBV2; 8 nucleotides line up with TRBD1. Germline V lookup: CDR1 SNHLY, CDR2 FYNNEI. The length of the CDR3 is 13 residues. The J segment lost 10 bases and the V segment lost 7 bases, leaving 9 bases of the junction unmatched. The CDR3 sequence is CASTKDRARTIYF. The DNA of the CDR3 is TGTGCCAGCACCAAGGACAGGGCAAGAACCATATATTTT.

The chain carries TRBV9 and TRBJ2-3, with unresolved D. Trimming removed 3 bases at V and 1 base at J, with 15 bases between. The CDR3 spans 16 residues. The germline CDR1 and CDR2 sequences are SGDLS and YYNGEE. CDR3 sequence reads: CASSDHRLWGTDTQYF. The DNA of the CDR3 is TGTGCCAGCAGCGATCACCGCCTGTGGGGCACAGATACGCAGTATTTT.

This chain connects TRBV14 to TRBJ2-5; D gene uncertain. This CDR3 region has 12 residues. CDR1 SGHDN and CDR2 FVKESK come from the germline V gene. Trimming shortened V by 6 bases and J by 7 bases, and 12 bases separated the two germline ends. The CDR3 DNA reads TGTGCCAGCAGTCCAAACACGGTGACCCAGTACTTC. This codes for CASSPNTVTQYF.

This chain joins TRBV18 and TRBJ2-1; possibly TRBD2 for D (5 bases). The CDR3 is made up of 15 amino acids. Germline V gene lookup returns CDR1 KGHSH and CDR2 LQKENI. The V end lost 0 bases, the J end lost 10 bases, and 16 bases lay between the germline ends. CDR3 amino acids: CASSPPFALAKEQFF. As DNA, the CDR3 is TGTGCCAGCTCACCACCTTTTGCCCTAGCCAAGGAGCAGTTCTTC.

The J gene is TRBJ2-1, the V gene TRBV6-6; 7 bases are a match to TRBD1. This CDR3 region has 13 residues. Germline lookup yields CDR1 MNHNY and CDR2 SVGAGI (reference sequence). With 7 bases clipped from V and 7 bases from J, the junction kept 7 bases outside the gene matches. The CDR3 sequence is CASIRPRGNEQFF. For the CDR3, the DNA is TGTGCCAGCATCCGACCCAGGGGGAATGAGCAGTTCTTC.

V is TRBV9 and J is TRBJ2-7; 10 positions agree with TRBD2. This CDR3 is built from 14 residues. V shed 3 bases and J 6 bases; nucleotides not matched to a gene: 6. Germline lookup yields CDR1 SGDLS and CDR2 YYNGEE. CDR3 in amino acids: CASSGSGRNSEQYF. CDR3 DNA sequence: TGTGCCAGCAGCGGTAGCGGGAGGAATTCCGAGCAGTACTTC.

The V gene is TRBV9, the J gene TRBJ2-3, with no clear D. The CDR3 loop spans 13 amino acids. The germline V gene has CDR1 SGDLS and CDR2 YYNGEE. Trimming stripped 7 bases from V and 5 bases from J, with 14 bases between. The CDR3 sequence is CASVGRPGDTQYF. DNA for the CDR3: TGTGCCAGCGTTGGAAGGCCGGGAGATACGCAGTATTTT.

The rearrangement joins TRBV5-1 to TRBJ2-7; D not resolved. Germline CDR1 SGHRS, CDR2 YFSETQ. Between the trimmed V and J ends, which lost 0 bases and 4 bases, there was a span of 14 bases. The CDR3 covers 15 residues. The CDR3 DNA is TGCGCCAGCAGCTTGGAACTGGATAGACCTTACGAGCAGTACTTC. Translating gives CASSLELDRPYEQYF.

The V gene is TRBV7-2, the J gene TRBJ2-1, with D maybe TRBD2 (6 bases). CDR3 length equals 17 residues. V lost 0 bases to trimming and J lost 2 bases, with 14 bases between them. The germline V gene encodes CDR1 SGHTA and CDR2 FQGNSA. The CDR3 is CASSLAGRSGPYNEQFF. The CDR3 DNA is TGTGCCAGCAGCTTAGCTGGGAGGAGCGGACCCTACAATGAGCAGTTCTTC.

The CDR3 bases are TGCGCCAGCAGCCAAGATATTTGGGGGCCGAACACTGAAGCTTTCTTT. Its protein is CASSQDIWGPNTEAFF. The chain employs TRBV4-3 and TRBJ1-1, with TRBD1 as a possible D gene (6 bases). The CDR3 is 16 residues long. Between the trimmed V and J ends, which lost 0 bases and 1 base, there was a span of 12 bases. Germline assignment: CDR1 LGHNA and CDR2 YSLEER.

This chain uses TRBV28 with TRBJ1-5; the D gene is possibly TRBD1 (6 bases). The CDR3 extends over 15 amino acids. CDR1 MDHEN and CDR2 SYDVKM come from the germline V gene. Trimming removed 6 bases from V and 0 bases from J, with 12 bases in between. The CDR3 nucleotides read TGTGCCAGCAGGGACAGAGCGTATAGCAATCAGCCCCAGCATTTT. Its protein product is CASRDRAYSNQPQHF.